This T cell receptor beta chain was identified during a study of shared clonotypes between healthy human individuals. As to this clone: What it recognizes is unknown.

Genomic DNA of unsorted samples came from 85 million to 95 million PBMCs. The method was immunoSEQ multiplex PCR; TCRdb's version includes in-frame clones alone and lacks a portion of them. The table lists roughly 500,000 clones, roughly 80% of them singletons, with approximately 11% in the top ten. CDR1 SQVTM and CDR2 ANQGSEA come from the germline V gene. The length of the CDR3 is 11 residues. Findings and caveats of the study: Clonotype sharing among donors likely depends on sequencing depth.

The receptor was isolated from a woman aged 40 to 49 in good health. Some clones in this sample may be carry-over from other donors' samples. Sequencing was carried out using PBMCs. This chain joins TRBV29-1 and TRBJ2-1; 7 positions match TRBD1. CDR3 in amino acids: CNAYRGHEQFF. As DNA, the CDR3 is TGCAACGCTTACAGGGGCCATGAGCAGTTCTTC.